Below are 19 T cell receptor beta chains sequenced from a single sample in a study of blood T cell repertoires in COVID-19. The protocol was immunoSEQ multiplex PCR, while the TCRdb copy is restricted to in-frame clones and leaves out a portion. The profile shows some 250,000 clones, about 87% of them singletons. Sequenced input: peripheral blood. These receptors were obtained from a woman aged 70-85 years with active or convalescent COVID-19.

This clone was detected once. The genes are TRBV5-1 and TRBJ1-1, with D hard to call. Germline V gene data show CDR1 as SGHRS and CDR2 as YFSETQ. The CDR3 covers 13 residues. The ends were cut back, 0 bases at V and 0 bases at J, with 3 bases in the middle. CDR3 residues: CASSLALNTEAFF. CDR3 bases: TGCGCCAGCAGCTTGGCCTTGAACACTGAAGCTTTCTTT.

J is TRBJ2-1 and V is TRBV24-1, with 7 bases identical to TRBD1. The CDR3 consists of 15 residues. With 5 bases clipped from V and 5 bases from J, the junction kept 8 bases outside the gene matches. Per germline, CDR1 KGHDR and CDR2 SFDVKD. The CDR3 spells CATSGEDRRDNEQFF. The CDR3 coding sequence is TGTGCCACCAGTGGAGAGGACAGGAGAGACAATGAGCAGTTCTTC.

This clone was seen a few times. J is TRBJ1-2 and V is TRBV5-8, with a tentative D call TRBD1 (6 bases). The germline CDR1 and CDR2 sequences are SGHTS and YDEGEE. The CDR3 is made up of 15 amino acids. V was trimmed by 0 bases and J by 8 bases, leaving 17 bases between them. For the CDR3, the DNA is TGTGCCAGCAGCTTGGATATTGGGACACTAGACGGCTACACCTTC. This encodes CASSLDIGTLDGYTF.

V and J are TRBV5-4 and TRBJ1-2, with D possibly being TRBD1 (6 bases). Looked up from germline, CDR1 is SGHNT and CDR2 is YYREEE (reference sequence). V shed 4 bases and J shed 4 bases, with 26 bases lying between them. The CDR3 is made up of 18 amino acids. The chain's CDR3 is CASSPQGLGFVSFYGYTF. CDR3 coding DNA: TGTGCCAGCAGCCCACAGGGTCTAGGTTTTGTAAGCTTCTATGGCTACACCTTC.

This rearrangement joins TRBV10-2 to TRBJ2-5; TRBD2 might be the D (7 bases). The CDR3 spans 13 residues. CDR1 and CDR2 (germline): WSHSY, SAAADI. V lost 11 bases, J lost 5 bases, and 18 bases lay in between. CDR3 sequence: CASQGGVAETQYF. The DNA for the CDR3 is TGCGCCTCTCAAGGGGGGGTGGCGGAGACCCAGTACTTC.

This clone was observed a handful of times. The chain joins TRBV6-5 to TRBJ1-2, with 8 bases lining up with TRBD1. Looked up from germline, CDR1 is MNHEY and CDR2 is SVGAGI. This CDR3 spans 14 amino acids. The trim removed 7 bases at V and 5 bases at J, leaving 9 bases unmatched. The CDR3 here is CASNTGGRFYGYTF. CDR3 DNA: TGTGCCAGCAACACAGGGGGGCGGTTTTATGGCTACACCTTC.

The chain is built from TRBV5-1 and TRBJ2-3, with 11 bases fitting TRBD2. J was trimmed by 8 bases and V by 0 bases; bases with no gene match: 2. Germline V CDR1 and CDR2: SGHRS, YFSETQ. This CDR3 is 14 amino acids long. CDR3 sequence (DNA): TGCGCCAGCAGCTTGGAGACTAGCGGGGTTACGCAGTATTTT. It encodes CASSLETSGVTQYF.

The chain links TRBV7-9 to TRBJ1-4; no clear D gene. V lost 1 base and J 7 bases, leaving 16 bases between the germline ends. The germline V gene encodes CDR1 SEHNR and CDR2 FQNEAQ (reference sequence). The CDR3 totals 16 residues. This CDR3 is CASSLGGTGEGEKLFF. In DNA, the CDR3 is TGTGCCAGCAGCTTAGGTGGTACGGGTGAGGGTGAAAAACTGTTTTTT.

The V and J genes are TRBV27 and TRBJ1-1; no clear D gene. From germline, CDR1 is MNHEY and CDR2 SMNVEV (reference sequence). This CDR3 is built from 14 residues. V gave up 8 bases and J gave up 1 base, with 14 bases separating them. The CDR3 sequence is CASSKQSRNTEAFF. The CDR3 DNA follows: TGTGCCAGCTCAAAACAGTCCCGGAACACTGAAGCTTTCTTT.

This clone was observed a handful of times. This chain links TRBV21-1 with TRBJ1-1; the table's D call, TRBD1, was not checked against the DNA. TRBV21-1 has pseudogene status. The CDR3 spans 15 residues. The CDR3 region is CASSKLGTGGTEAFF. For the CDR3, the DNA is TGTGCCAGCAGCAAACTTGGGACAGGGGGCACTGAAGCTTTCTTT.

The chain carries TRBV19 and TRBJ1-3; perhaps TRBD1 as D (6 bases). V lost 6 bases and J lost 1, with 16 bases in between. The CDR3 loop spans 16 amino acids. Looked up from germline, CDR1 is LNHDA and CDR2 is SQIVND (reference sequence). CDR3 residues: CASSPRGGASGNTIYF. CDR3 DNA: TGTGCCAGTAGCCCACGCGGGGGGGCGTCTGGAAACACCATATATTTT.

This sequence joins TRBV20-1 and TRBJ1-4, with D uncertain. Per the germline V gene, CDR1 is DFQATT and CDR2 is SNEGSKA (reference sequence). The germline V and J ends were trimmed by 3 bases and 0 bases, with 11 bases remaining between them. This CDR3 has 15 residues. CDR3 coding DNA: TGCAGTGCTAGTAACAGCCGTGCAACTAATGAAAAACTGTTTTTT. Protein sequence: CSASNSRATNEKLFF.

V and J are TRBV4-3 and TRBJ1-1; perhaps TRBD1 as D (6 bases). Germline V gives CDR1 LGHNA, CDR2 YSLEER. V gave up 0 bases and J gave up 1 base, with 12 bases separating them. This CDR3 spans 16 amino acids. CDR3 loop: CASSQDQLGANTEAFF. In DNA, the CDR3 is TGCGCCAGCAGCCAAGATCAGCTGGGGGCGAACACTGAAGCTTTCTTT.

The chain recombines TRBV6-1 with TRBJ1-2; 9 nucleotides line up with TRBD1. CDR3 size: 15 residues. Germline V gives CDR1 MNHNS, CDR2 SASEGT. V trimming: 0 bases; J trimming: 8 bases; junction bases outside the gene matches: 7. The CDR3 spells CASSEASTGGKGYTF. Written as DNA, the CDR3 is TGTGCCAGCAGTGAAGCTTCGACAGGGGGAAAGGGCTACACCTTC.

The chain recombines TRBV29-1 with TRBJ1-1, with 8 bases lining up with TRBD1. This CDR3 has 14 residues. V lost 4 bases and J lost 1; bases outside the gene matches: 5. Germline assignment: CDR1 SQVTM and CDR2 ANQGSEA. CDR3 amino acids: CSVGSGTGNTEAFF. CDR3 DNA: TGCAGCGTTGGTTCCGGGACAGGGAACACTGAAGCTTTCTTT.

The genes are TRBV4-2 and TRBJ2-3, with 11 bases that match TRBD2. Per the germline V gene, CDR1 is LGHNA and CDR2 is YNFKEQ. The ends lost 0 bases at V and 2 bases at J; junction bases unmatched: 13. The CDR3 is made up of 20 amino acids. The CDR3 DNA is TGTGCCAGCAGCCAAGATCTTGGCCACGAACTAGCGGGGGTCACAGATACGCAGTATTTT. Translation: CASSQDLGHELAGVTDTQYF.

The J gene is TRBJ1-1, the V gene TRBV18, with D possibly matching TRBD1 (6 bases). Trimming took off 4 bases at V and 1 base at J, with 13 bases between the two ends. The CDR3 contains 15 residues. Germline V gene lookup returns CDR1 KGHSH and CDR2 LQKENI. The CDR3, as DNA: TGTGCCAGCTCACGTTCAGGGGAAAAGAACACTGAAGCTTTCTTT. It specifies CASSRSGEKNTEAFF.

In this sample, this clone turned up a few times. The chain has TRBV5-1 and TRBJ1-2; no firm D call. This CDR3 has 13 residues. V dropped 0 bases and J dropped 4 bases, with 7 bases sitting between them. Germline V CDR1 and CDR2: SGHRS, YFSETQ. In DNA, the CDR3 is TGCGCCAGCAGCTTGGGAAATAGCTATGGCTACACCTTC. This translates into CASSLGNSYGYTF.

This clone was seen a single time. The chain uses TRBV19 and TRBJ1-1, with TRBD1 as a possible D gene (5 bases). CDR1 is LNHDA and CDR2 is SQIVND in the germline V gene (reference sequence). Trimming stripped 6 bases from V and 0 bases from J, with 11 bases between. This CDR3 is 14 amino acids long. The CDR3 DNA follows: TGTGCCAGTAGATCAGGGTCTATGAACACTGAAGCTTTCTTT. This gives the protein CASRSGSMNTEAFF.